This T cell receptor (beta chain) was identified during a study of control samples from healthy donors and cancer patients (TCRdb year 2020). This clone was recorded only once. Its antigen is currently not known. The input lacks base qualities; no much larger clone sits a single base away. Receptors were amplified or captured by the immunoSEQ multiplex PCR assay. TCRdb carries this immuneACCESS record with in-frame sequences only. Its versions omit some clonotypes, under half of them owing to an unresolved V gene in the studies checked, with the rest unexplained. The sample has some 120,000 clones on record, roughly 90% of them singletons. The ten largest clones capture 40% of the sample. V ends up 2 bases short and J 7 bases short, with an unmatched junction base count of 8. From cysteine to phenylalanine, the CDR3 is 15 amino acids long. Solely the CDR3 DNA is kept, with 45 bases framed from the first base. CDR1 and CDR2 are read off the germline V gene as SGHTA and FQGNSA.

Source material: blood. This TCR came from a man aged 45-65 years in good health. The chain employs TRBV7-2 and TRBJ1-5; TRBD1 matches 7 bases in the middle. The nucleotides are TGTGCCAGCAGCTTAAAGGGGGCCCAGGGACAGCCCCAGCATTTT. Its coded protein is CASSLKGAQGQPQHF.